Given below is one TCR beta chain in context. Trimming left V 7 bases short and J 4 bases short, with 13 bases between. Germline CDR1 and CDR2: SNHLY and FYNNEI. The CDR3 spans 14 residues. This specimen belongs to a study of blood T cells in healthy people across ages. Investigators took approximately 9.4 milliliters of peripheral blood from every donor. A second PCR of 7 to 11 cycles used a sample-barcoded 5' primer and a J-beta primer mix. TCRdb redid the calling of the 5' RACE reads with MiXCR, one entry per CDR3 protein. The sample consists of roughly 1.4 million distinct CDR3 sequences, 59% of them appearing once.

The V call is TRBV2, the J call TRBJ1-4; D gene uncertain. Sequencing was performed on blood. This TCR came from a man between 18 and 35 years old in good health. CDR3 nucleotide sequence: TGTGCCAGCAAGGGAAGTCAGAATAATGAAAAACTGTTTTTT. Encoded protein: CASKGSQNNEKLFF.